The sequence of this T cell receptor (beta chain) was determined in a study of blood T cell repertoires in COVID-19. Turning to the study itself: COVID-19 samples, acute and convalescent, were from the United States, Italy and Spain.

This clone was seen once. Libraries were prepared by immunoSEQ multiplex PCR; TCRdb keeps only in-frame clonotypes and omits some of them. The sample records just over 300,000 clones, approximately 84% being singletons. The V and J ends lost 2 bases and 8 bases respectively, with 12 bases between them. The CDR3 is made up of 13 amino acids. CDR1 is KGHSH, CDR2 LQKENI, per germline. Allocation to cohorts depended on clinical history reported by the participants. Recovered Cohort 3 donors showed two negative PCRs, clearance, or symptom resolution. The specimen was PBMCs or T cells enriched from blood (not recorded which). This clonotype originated in a man aged 25-40 years who had recovered from COVID-19. This rearrangement joins TRBV18 to TRBJ1-1; no definite D call. CDR3 residues: CASSPGSSREAFF. CDR3 sequence (DNA): TGTGCCAGCTCACCAGGGTCATCTAGGGAAGCTTTCTTT. Full variable domain (missing parts from reference TRBV18 and TRBJ1-1): NAGVMQNPRHLVRRRGQEARLRCSPMKGHSHVYWYRQLPEEGLKFMVYLQKENIIDESGMPKERFSAEFPKEGPSILRIQQVVRGDSAAYFCASSPGSSREAFFGQGTRLTVV.